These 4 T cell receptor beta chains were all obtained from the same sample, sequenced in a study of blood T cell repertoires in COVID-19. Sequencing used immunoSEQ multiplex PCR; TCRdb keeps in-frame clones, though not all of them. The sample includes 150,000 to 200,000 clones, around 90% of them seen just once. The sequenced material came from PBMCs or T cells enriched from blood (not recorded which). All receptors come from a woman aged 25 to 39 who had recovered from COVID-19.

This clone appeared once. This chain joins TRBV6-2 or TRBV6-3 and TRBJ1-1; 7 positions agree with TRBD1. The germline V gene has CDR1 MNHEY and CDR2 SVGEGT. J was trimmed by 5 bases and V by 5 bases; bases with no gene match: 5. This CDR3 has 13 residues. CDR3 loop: CASSHDRVTEAFF. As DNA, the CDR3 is TGTGCCAGCAGTCACGACAGGGTGACTGAAGCTTTCTTT.

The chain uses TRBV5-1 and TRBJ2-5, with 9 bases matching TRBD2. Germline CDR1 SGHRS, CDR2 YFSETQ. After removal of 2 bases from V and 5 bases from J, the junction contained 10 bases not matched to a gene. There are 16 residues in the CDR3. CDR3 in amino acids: CASSLTLAGSRETQYF. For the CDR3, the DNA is TGCGCCAGCAGCTTAACGCTAGCGGGGTCTCGGGAGACCCAGTACTTC.

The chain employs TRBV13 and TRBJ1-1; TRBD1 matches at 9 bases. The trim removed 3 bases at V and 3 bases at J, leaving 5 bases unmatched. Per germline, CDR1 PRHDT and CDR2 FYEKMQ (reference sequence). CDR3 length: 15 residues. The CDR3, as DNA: TGTGCCAGCAGCTTCTCGGGACAGGGTCACACTGAAGCTTTCTTT. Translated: CASSFSGQGHTEAFF.

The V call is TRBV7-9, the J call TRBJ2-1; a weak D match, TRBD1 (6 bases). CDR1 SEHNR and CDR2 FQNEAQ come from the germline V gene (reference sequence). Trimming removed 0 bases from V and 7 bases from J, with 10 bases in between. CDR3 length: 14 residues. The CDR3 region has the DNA TGTGCCAGCAGCTTAGCTGGGGGCCGGAATGAGCAGTTCTTC. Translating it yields CASSLAGGRNEQFF.